These 31 T cell receptor beta chains were sequenced from one sample in a study of regulatory dendritic cells for organ transplantation. TCRdb keeps only in-frame clones here, not all; method: immunoSEQ multiplex PCR. The data contain under 35,000 clones, under 90% of them singletons. Sequenced material: naive CD8+ T cells from blood. Subset meaning: CD45RA+ naive T cells. These receptors were taken from a human donor in good health.

The chain joins TRBV5-6 to TRBJ2-3; maybe TRBD1 (6 bases). The CDR3 runs 14 residues. Deletions cut 2 bases from V and 2 bases from J, with 9 bases between. Germline V CDR1 and CDR2: SGHDT, YYEEEE. The DNA for the CDR3 is TGTGCCAGCAGCTTAAACAGGGCCACAGATACGCAGTATTTT. Translated: CASSLNRATDTQYF.

J is TRBJ1-2 and V is TRBV25-1, with D possibly being TRBD1 (5 bases). Germline V gene lookup returns CDR1 MGHDK and CDR2 SYGVNS. The CDR3 contains 15 residues. V lost 1 base and J 4 bases, leaving 13 bases between the germline ends. The chain's CDR3 is CASSEFSGHPYGYTF. In DNA, the CDR3 is TGTGCCAGCAGTGAATTTTCAGGGCACCCCTATGGCTACACCTTC.

V usage is TRBV6-5 and J usage is TRBJ2-7; D not resolved. CDR3 size: 13 residues. The V end was cut by 5 bases, the J end by 2 bases, with 10 bases between. Germline V lookup: CDR1 MNHEY, CDR2 SVGAGI. The CDR3 loop reads CASSPRRTYEQYF. In DNA, the CDR3 is TGTGCCAGCAGTCCCAGAAGAACCTACGAGCAGTACTTC.

There are a few counts of this clone. The gene calls are TRBV5-6 and TRBJ1-2; a weak D match, TRBD1 (6 bases). V lost 2 bases, J lost 6 bases, and 8 bases lay in between. Germline V gene lookup returns CDR1 SGHDT and CDR2 YYEEEE. This CDR3 has 12 amino acids. CDR3 coding DNA: TGTGCCAGCAGCTTTCAGGGGAATGGCTACACCTTC. Translated: CASSFQGNGYTF.

The chain employs TRBV14 and TRBJ2-5, with no clear D. The J call is doubtful: the DNA matches TRBJ2-7 better. The CDR3 extends over 13 amino acids. In germline, CDR1 is SGHDN, CDR2 FVKESK. In DNA, the CDR3 is TGTGCCAGCAGCCAAGAAATTCGATACGAGCAGTACTTC. Protein sequence: CASSQEIRYEQYF.

The chain couples TRBV9 to TRBJ2-3, with 8 nucleotides matching TRBD1. The germline CDR1 and CDR2 sequences are SGDLS and YYNGEE. Losses at the gene ends were 3 bases for V and 2 bases for J; bases not matched to a gene: 8. CDR3 length: 16 residues. Here the CDR3 DNA reads TGTGCCAGCAGCGGAGCAGGGGGCTGGGTCACAGATACGCAGTATTTT. It codes for CASSGAGGWVTDTQYF.

The CDR3 sequence: CASSYRWDRVHEQYF. The CDR3 DNA is TGTGCCAGCAGCTACAGGTGGGACAGGGTCCACGAGCAGTACTTC. The J gene is TRBJ2-7, the V gene TRBV11-2, with 9 nucleotides matching TRBD1. J lost 5 bases, V lost 4 bases, and 9 bases had no gene match. This CDR3 has 15 residues. CDR1 is SGHAT, CDR2 FQNNGV, per germline.

This chain uses TRBV5-1 with TRBJ2-5, with 9 bases that match TRBD1. With V trimmed by 0 bases and J by 5 bases, 5 bases remained unmatched. Germline V gene sequence: CDR1 SGHRS, CDR2 YFSETQ. There are 15 residues in the CDR3. The CDR3 DNA reads as TGCGCCAGCAGCTTGGGAGACAGGGGGGAGGAGACCCAGTACTTC. It specifies CASSLGDRGEETQYF.

The chain has TRBV14 and TRBJ2-3; TRBD2 agrees at 10 bases. The CDR3 covers 14 residues. The V gene's germline CDR1 is SGHDN and CDR2 FVKESK. With 2 bases clipped from V and 4 bases from J, the junction kept 0 bases outside the gene matches. CDR3: CASSQLAGADTQYF. The CDR3 nucleotides are TGTGCCAGCAGCCAACTAGCGGGGGCAGATACGCAGTATTTT. Filled out from reference TRBV14 and TRBJ2-3, the complete variable domain reads EAGVTQFPSHSVIEKGQTVTLRCDPISGHDNLYWYRRVMGKEIKFLLHFVKESKQDESGMPNNRFLAERTGGTYSTLKVQPAELEDSGVYFCASSQLAGADTQYFGPGTRLTVL.

The CDR3 DNA reads as TGCGCCAGCAGCACGGAGACAAGCGGGACAACGACGGACACCGGGGAGCTGTTTTTT. Translated, it gives CASSTETSGTTTDTGELFF. The chain is built from TRBV4-1 and TRBJ2-2, with a possible D match to TRBD2 (7 bases). The CDR3 extends over 19 amino acids. The germline V and J ends were trimmed by 5 bases and 3 bases, with 25 bases remaining between them. CDR1 and CDR2 from the germline V gene are MGHRA and YSYEKL.

This clone was seen a single time. The J gene is TRBJ1-1, the V gene TRBV7-9; TRBD1 agrees at 10 bases. V was clipped by 4 bases and J by 1 base; unmatched bases: 6. The CDR3 sequence is 16 residues long. Germline assignment: CDR1 SEHNR and CDR2 FQNEAQ (reference sequence). CDR3 sequence: CASSSMGTGANTEAFF. Here the CDR3 DNA reads TGTGCCAGCAGCTCGATGGGGACAGGGGCGAACACTGAAGCTTTCTTT.

V is TRBV5-1 and J is TRBJ2-1; TRBD2 matches at 8 bases. J gave up 8 bases and V 0 bases, and 7 bases lay outside the gene matches. Germline loops: CDR1 SGHRS, CDR2 YFSETQ. The CDR3 is 15 amino acids. This CDR3 reads CASSLGGGRRDEQFF. In DNA, the CDR3 is TGCGCCAGCAGCTTGGGCGGGGGGCGGAGGGATGAGCAGTTCTTC.

The CDR3 bases are TGTGCCAGCAGCTTAGGACTAATATTTGAAGCTTTCTTT. Encoded protein: CASSLGLIFEAFF. The chain links TRBV11-2 to TRBJ1-1; D gene unclear. This CDR3 is built from 13 residues. Per the germline V gene, CDR1 is SGHAT and CDR2 is FQNNGV. V was trimmed by 1 base and J by 7 bases, leaving 10 bases between them.

This chain joins TRBV7-9 and TRBJ1-1; D is perhaps TRBD1 (5 bases). The CDR3 consists of 13 residues. V was shortened by 6 bases and J by 1 base, with 9 bases between the two germline ends. Germline V gives CDR1 SEHNR, CDR2 FQNEAQ (reference sequence). The CDR3 DNA follows: TGTGCCAGCAGTTCCGGGGGGAACACTGAAGCTTTCTTT. As protein: CASSSGGNTEAFF.

V is TRBV5-1 and J is TRBJ2-5; D might be TRBD1 (5 bases). The CDR3 covers 15 residues. Per germline, CDR1 SGHRS and CDR2 YFSETQ. V was clipped by 0 bases and J by 0 bases, with 9 bases between them. The CDR3 protein is CASSLATEYQETQYF. The CDR3 DNA reads TGCGCCAGCAGCTTGGCGACAGAATACCAAGAGACCCAGTACTTC.

V usage is TRBV9 and J usage is TRBJ2-3; no reliable D call. V was trimmed by 0 bases and J by 2 bases, leaving 7 bases between them. Looked up from germline, CDR1 is SGDLS and CDR2 is YYNGEE. The length of the CDR3 is 14 residues. Written as DNA, the CDR3 is TGTGCCAGCAGCGTAGCCAGGCCCACAGATACGCAGTATTTT. Its translation: CASSVARPTDTQYF.

This clone was seen a few times. The V call is TRBV5-8, the J call TRBJ1-1; tentative D call: TRBD1 (5 bases). The CDR3 has 10 amino acids. The V gene lost 10 bases and the J gene lost 8 bases, with 12 bases spanning the gap. From germline, CDR1 is SGHTS and CDR2 YDEGEE. CDR3 coding DNA: TGTGCCCGGACCAGGGCAGAAGCTTTCTTT. Protein sequence: CARTRAEAFF.

This clone appeared once. This chain links TRBV11-1 with TRBJ2-4; 10 bases align to TRBD1. The J segment lost 7 bases and the V segment lost 8 bases, leaving 5 bases of the junction unmatched. The germline V gene encodes CDR1 SGHAT and CDR2 FQDESV (reference sequence). The CDR3 is 13 amino acids. The CDR3 DNA reads as TGTGCCAGCGCCTGGGGACAGGGGAACATTCAGTACTTC. Translating it yields CASAWGQGNIQYF.

J is TRBJ1-2 and V is TRBV7-9, with D possibly TRBD1 on 5 matching bases. CDR1 and CDR2 (germline): SEHNR, FQNEAQ (reference sequence). V lost 6 bases and J 8 bases, leaving 16 bases between the germline ends. CDR3 size: 13 residues. The CDR3, as DNA: TGTGCCAGCAGTGGTCCGACGGGGGTGGGCTACACCTTC. Amino acid sequence: CASSGPTGVGYTF.

J is TRBJ2-7 and V is TRBV27, with D tentatively TRBD2 (5 bases). The germline gives CDR1 MNHEY, CDR2 SMNVEV (reference sequence). This CDR3 is built from 14 residues. V was trimmed by 8 bases and J by 0 bases, leaving 14 bases between them. CDR3 DNA: TGTGCCAGCGGGTCCCTCGGGGACTCCTACGAGCAGTACTTC. It is translated as CASGSLGDSYEQYF.

The chain uses TRBV4-3 and TRBJ2-2; 10 positions agree with TRBD2. Germline V gene lookup returns CDR1 LGHNA and CDR2 YSLEER. Trimming at V came to 0 bases and at J to 5 bases, leaving 6 bases not matched to a gene. This CDR3 has 17 amino acids. CDR3 residues: CASSQDSGTSDTGELFF. DNA for the CDR3: TGCGCCAGCAGCCAAGATTCCGGGACTAGCGATACCGGGGAGCTGTTTTTT.

The chain carries TRBV6-5 and TRBJ2-1; 10 nucleotides match TRBD2. V was clipped by 6 bases and J by 4 bases; unmatched bases: 6. Germline assignment: CDR1 MNHEY and CDR2 SVGAGI. This CDR3 comprises 15 residues. CDR3 DNA sequence: TGTGCCAGCAGCCAAACTAGCGGGGCTTACAATGAGCAGTTCTTC. This codes for CASSQTSGAYNEQFF.

The chain employs TRBV13 and TRBJ1-2; 10 bases align to TRBD1. CDR1 and CDR2 from the germline V gene are PRHDT and FYEKMQ (reference sequence). Trimming took 5 bases from V and 5 from J; bases not matched to a gene: 8. CDR3 length equals 15 residues. CDR3 loop: CASSPWTGGEYGYTF. For the CDR3, the DNA is TGTGCCAGCAGCCCCTGGACAGGGGGGGAATATGGCTACACCTTC.

The gene calls are TRBV9 and TRBJ2-3; D may be TRBD2 (6 bases). The CDR3 has 14 amino acids. From germline, CDR1 is SGDLS and CDR2 YYNGEE. The V end lost 9 bases, the J end lost 2 bases, and 16 bases lay between the germline ends. This chain's CDR3 is CATSPGGYTDTQYF. The CDR3, as DNA: TGTGCCACCTCTCCCGGGGGATACACAGATACGCAGTATTTT.

This clone was seen only once. This sequence joins TRBV5-6 and TRBJ2-7; D may be TRBD2 (7 bases). The germline V gene has CDR1 SGHDT and CDR2 YYEEEE. The V and J ends lost 0 bases and 3 bases respectively, with 19 bases between them. This CDR3 region has 17 residues. The CDR3 coding sequence is TGTGCCAGCAGCTTGGTGGATAGGGGGGGGATAATCTACGAGCAGTACTTC. This translates into CASSLVDRGGIIYEQYF.

The V and J genes are TRBV12-1 and TRBJ2-2; the table's D call TRBD2 went unverified against the DNA. TRBV12-1 is noted as a pseudogene. The CDR3 sequence is 18 residues long. The CDR3 region is CASSAGTSGGANTGELFF. DNA for the CDR3: TGTGCCAGCAGCGCCGGGACTAGCGGGGGAGCGAACACCGGGGAGCTGTTTTTT.

V is TRBV12-5 and J is TRBJ2-1; D perhaps matches TRBD1 (6 bases). V was pared by 2 bases and J by 8 bases, with 16 bases between. Germline V gene sequence: CDR1 LGHNT, CDR2 FRNRAP. CDR3 length: 15 amino acids. This CDR3 reads CASGLPLGQLDEQFF. The DNA of the CDR3 is TGTGCTAGTGGTTTGCCCCTCGGACAGTTGGATGAGCAGTTCTTC.

The genes are TRBV13 and TRBJ1-6, with unresolved D. The CDR3 spans 17 residues. V shed 6 bases and J shed 0 bases, with 15 bases lying between them. CDR1 and CDR2 from the germline V gene are PRHDT and FYEKMQ (reference sequence). This CDR3 is CASRDEQASSYNSPLHF. The CDR3 bases are TGTGCCAGCAGAGATGAGCAGGCGAGCTCCTATAATTCACCCCTCCACTTT.

This chain links TRBV6-5 with TRBJ1-5, with D uncertain. Trimming took 2 bases from V and 7 from J, leaving 12 bases between them. CDR1 and CDR2 from the germline V gene are MNHEY and SVGAGI. CDR3 size: 14 residues. CDR3 DNA: TGTGCCAGCAGTTACGGCCTGCGGGGACAGCCCCAGCATTTT. This gives the protein CASSYGLRGQPQHF.

The chain has TRBV9 and TRBJ1-4; no reliable D call. Trimming shortened V by 4 bases and J by 6 bases, and 16 bases separated the two germline ends. Per germline, CDR1 SGDLS and CDR2 YYNGEE. This CDR3 is 15 amino acids long. The DNA for the CDR3 is TGTGCCAGCAGCTCACGGGCCTCGGGAGATGAAAAACTGTTTTTT. It is translated as CASSSRASGDEKLFF.

V is TRBV7-9 and J is TRBJ2-1; TRBD2 matches 11 bases. Per the germline V gene, CDR1 is SEHNR and CDR2 is FQNEAQ (reference sequence). The CDR3 runs 14 residues. V lost 9 bases and J lost 2; bases outside the gene matches: 3. The CDR3 sequence: CASTSGGAYNEQFF. Written as DNA, the CDR3 is TGTGCCAGTACTAGCGGGGGCGCCTACAATGAGCAGTTCTTC.